The present T cell receptor beta chain was sequenced within a study of cytomegalovirus exposure and HLA in healthy donors. The CDR3 runs to 13 residues. Germline CDR1 and CDR2: MNHNS and SASEGT. Between the trimmed V and J ends, which lost 3 bases and 3 bases, there was a span of 7 bases. The PCR used 60 Vbeta and 13 Jbeta primers. Method: immunoSEQ multiplex PCR; TCRdb's copy keeps in-frame clones and lacks some. The sample lists 150,000 to 200,000 clones, under 70% occurring once. This clonotype originated in a man aged 30 to 39 in good health and CMV-seropositive. The chain couples TRBV6-1 to TRBJ2-3; D not certain. Sequenced input: PBMCs. This chain's CDR3 is CASSEVVTDTQYF. For the CDR3, the DNA is TGTGCCAGCAGTGAGGTAGTAACAGATACGCAGTATTTT.